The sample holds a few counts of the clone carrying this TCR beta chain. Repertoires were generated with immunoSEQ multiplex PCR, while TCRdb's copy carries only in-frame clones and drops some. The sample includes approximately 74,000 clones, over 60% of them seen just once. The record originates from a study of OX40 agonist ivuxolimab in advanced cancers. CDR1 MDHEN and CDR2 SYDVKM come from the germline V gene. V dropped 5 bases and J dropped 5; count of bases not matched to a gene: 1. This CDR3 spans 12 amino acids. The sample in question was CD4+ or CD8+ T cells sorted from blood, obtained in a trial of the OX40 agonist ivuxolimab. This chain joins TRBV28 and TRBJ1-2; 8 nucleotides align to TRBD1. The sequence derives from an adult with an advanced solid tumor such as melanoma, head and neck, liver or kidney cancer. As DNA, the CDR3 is TGTGCCAGCAGTCGACAGGGGTATGGCTACACCTTC. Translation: CASSRQGYGYTF.